By share of the sample, the clone carrying this TCR beta chain is medium-sized (0.01 to 0.1%). The antigen remains undetermined. Treatment of any kind had been given to no patient before thyroid surgery. From germline, CDR1 is MNHEY and CDR2 SMNVEV (reference sequence). This CDR3 contains 15 residues. V gave up 0 bases and J gave up 8 bases, with 16 bases separating them. This specimen belongs to a study of metastatic and nonmetastatic thyroid tumors. Across the study: For malignant and benign thyroid patients, tumor or nodule tissue and blood were the sources whose repertoires were compared.

Notes on the study in general: Versus benign nodules, malignant thyroid tumors reportedly had significantly higher TCR beta diversity, in blood and tumor.

In the source study's methods: Clinicopathological groups differed in CDR3, with these differences serving to build a distant-metastasis classifier for papillary thyroid cancer. TCRdb called clones again from the PCR reads with MiXCR. TCRdb's processing, not the authors' own work, is the source of the V and J calls. Of fewer than 16,000 clones listed, roughly a quarter are singletons. This TCR derives from a female donor with papillary thyroid cancer or a benign thyroid nodule (not recorded which). Some clones in this sample may be carry-over from other donors' samples. The V and J genes are TRBV27 and TRBJ1-2, with TRBD1 as a possible D gene (6 bases). The sequenced sample was tumor tissue. The CDR3 nucleotides are TGTGCCAGCAGTTTATCGCCCTCTTGGGGGGCGGGCTACACCTTC. This encodes CASSLSPSWGAGYTF.